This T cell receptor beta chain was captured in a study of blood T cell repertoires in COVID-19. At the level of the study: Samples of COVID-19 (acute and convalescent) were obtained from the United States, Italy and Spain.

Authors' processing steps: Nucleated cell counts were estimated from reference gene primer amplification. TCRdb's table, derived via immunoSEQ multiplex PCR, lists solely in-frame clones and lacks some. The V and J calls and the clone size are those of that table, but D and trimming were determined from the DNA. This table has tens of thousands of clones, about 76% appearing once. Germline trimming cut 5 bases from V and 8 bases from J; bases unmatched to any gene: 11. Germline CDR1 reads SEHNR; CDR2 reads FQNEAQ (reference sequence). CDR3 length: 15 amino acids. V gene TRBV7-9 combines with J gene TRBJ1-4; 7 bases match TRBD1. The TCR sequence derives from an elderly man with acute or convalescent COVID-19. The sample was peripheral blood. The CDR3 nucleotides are TGTGCCAGCAGCCCGGGGACAGTCATTACCGAAAAACTGTTTTTT. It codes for CASSPGTVITEKLFF.